The TCR beta chain described here comes from a study of high-grade serous ovarian cancer treatment subgroups. Whole-study results and caveats: Repertoire similarity ranged about 0.095 to 0.8 between tumors of one patient.

The assay was immunoSEQ multiplex PCR, and TCRdb's table has in-frame clones only and misses some. The sample yields more than 4,000 clones, more than 70% seen once. Turning to this clone: Its antigen is still unknown.

Tumor samples were taken before definitive surgery or chemotherapy. This CDR3 spans 13 amino acids. Germline V gene data show CDR1 as LNHDA and CDR2 as SQIVND (reference sequence). V gave up 7 bases and J gave up 5 bases, with 14 bases separating them. The gene calls are TRBV19 and TRBJ1-1; D uncertain. The sequenced sample was tumor tissue. The sequence was obtained from a human donor with high-grade serous ovarian cancer. The DNA of the CDR3 is TGTGCCAGTAAAGAAGGTTGGCCAACTGAAGCTTTCTTT. Encoded protein: CASKEGWPTEAFF.